This TCR beta chain stems from a study of blood T cell repertoires in COVID-19. Study-wide background: Samples representing acute and convalescent COVID-19 were sourced from the United States, Italy and Spain. From T cells, B-cell-depleted T cells, or PBMCs came the material, which was cDNA or gDNA.

After removal of 4 bases from V and 2 bases from J, the junction contained 13 bases not matched to a gene. CDR1 SGHNT and CDR2 YYREEE come from the germline V gene (reference sequence). The CDR3 extends over 18 amino acids. In the authors' methods: Estimation of nucleated cell counts was performed using reference gene primer amplification. Here immunoSEQ multiplex PCR was the method, and the copy in TCRdb shows in-frame clones only, minus some. Clone size and the V and J calls come from that table; the DNA yielded D and trimming. Of 150,000 to 200,000 clones listed, about 87% are singletons. The rearrangement joins TRBV5-4 to TRBJ2-1; 9 positions agree with TRBD2. The sequence was collected from a young man with active or convalescent COVID-19. Sequenced material: peripheral blood. The DNA for the CDR3 is TGTGCCAGCAGCGCCCCCGAAGCGGGAGGAATTCCCTACAATGAGCAGTTCTTC. The encoded protein is CASSAPEAGGIPYNEQFF.